This T cell receptor (beta chain) was captured by sequencing in a study of T-cell reconstitution after alpha-beta-depleted transplantation in children. The CDR3 consists of 10 residues. Germline-derived CDR1 and CDR2 are DFQATT and SNEGSKA (reference sequence). Concerning this clonotype: Its antigen is not known.

Construction of the TCRbeta library involved unique molecular identifiers. TCRdb itself ran the PCR reads through MiXCR, one entry per CDR3 protein. The table has about 510,000 distinct CDR3 sequences, roughly 10% seen once. Study-level findings and limits: By about two months after transplant, alpha-beta T cells reportedly arose from several hundred graft clones that had expanded.

The chain employs TRBV20-1 and TRBJ2-1; D might be TRBD1 or TRBD2, each matching 5 bases. This TCR derives from a female patient aged 2-9 years who had a stem cell transplant for aplastic anemia, so the T cells may come from the graft donor. The specimen was PBMCs, mostly from graft donor cells, collected 180 days after TCRalphabeta/CD19-depleted stem cell transplant. The CDR3, as DNA: TGCTGCTCGGGGCGCGATGAGCAGTTCTTC. As protein: CCSGRDEQFF.